The rows below give T cell receptor beta chains drawn from one sample of a study of shared clonotypes between healthy human individuals. The repertoire was sequenced with immunoSEQ multiplex PCR; TCRdb's copy has only in-frame clones and lacks some. Of about 1.5 million clones in the sample, about 96% were seen once. The sequencing input was naive CD4+ T cells sorted from blood. The receptors derive from a man aged 30 to 39 in good health. Both conserved end residues are part of each CDR3. A D gene is named only where the DNA matches it firmly. The listing skips clone size in some rows; elsewhere it reads once, few, many or a size class.

>.|TRBJ1-3|.|TRBV7-2
CASSLVQGSGNTIYF
TGTGCCAGCAGCTTAGTTCAGGGCTCTGGAAACACCATATATTTT
>.|TRBJ1-5|TRBD1|TRBV11-2
CASSPGQNSNQPQHF
TGTGCCAGCAGCCCGGGACAGAATAGCAATCAGCCCCAGCATTTT
>.|TRBJ2-3|.|TRBV14
CASSQEFGGASTDTQYF
TGTGCCAGCAGCCAAGAATTTGGCGGGGCTAGCACAGATACGCAGTATTTT
>once|TRBJ2-1|.|TRBV6-6
CASSPQGRGQFF
TGTGCCAGCAGCCCCCAGGGTAGAGGTCAGTTCTTC
>.|TRBJ2-3|.|TRBV7-9
CASSLGLTGAKDTQYF
TGTGCCAGCAGCTTAGGTTTAACGGGAGCTAAAGATACGCAGTATTTT
>.|TRBJ2-2|TRBD2|TRBV5-4
CASSPQAGVANTGELFF
TGTGCCAGCAGCCCTCAAGCGGGAGTGGCGAACACCGGGGAGCTGTTTTTT
>once|TRBJ2-5|TRBD2|TRBV9
CASSVDVGGETQYF
TGTGCCAGCAGCGTCGATGTGGGGGGGGAGACCCAGTACTTC
>.|TRBJ2-7|.|TRBV28
CASSFYSGTSSYEQYF
TGTGCCAGCAGTTTTTACTCCGGGACCAGCTCCTACGAGCAGTACTTC
>.|TRBJ1-1|.|TRBV30
CAWSGRGGRVTEAFF
TGTGCCTGGAGTGGCCGAGGAGGAAGGGTCACTGAAGCTTTCTTT
>once|TRBJ2-1|TRBD2|TRBV7-7
CASSPRGGEQFF
TGTGCCAGCAGCCCGAGGGGAGGGGAGCAGTTCTTC
>.|TRBJ2-1|TRBD1|TRBV5-8
CASSLDGTVLRQFF
TGTGCCAGCAGCTTGGATGGGACAGTCCTGAGGCAGTTCTTC
>.|TRBJ1-4|.|TRBV5-1
CASSLDPSGEKLFF
TGCGCCAGCAGCTTGGATCCGTCAGGGGAAAAACTGTTTTTT
>.|TRBJ2-7|.|TRBV19
CASSILATLNPYEQYF
TGTGCCAGTAGTATTTTAGCGACTCTAAACCCCTACGAGCAGTACTTC
>.|TRBJ2-2|.|TRBV6-5
CASSYSRLNTGELFF
TGTGCCAGCAGTTACTCGAGATTGAACACCGGGGAGCTGTTTTTT
>.|TRBJ1-5|TRBD1|TRBV6-1
CASSEQGTSNQPQHF
TGTGCCAGCAGCGAACAGGGGACGAGCAATCAGCCCCAGCATTTT
>.|TRBJ1-1|.|TRBV9
CASSATAWDTEAFF
TGTGCCAGCAGCGCGACGGCCTGGGACACTGAAGCTTTCTTT
>.|TRBJ1-4|TRBD1|TRBV27
CASSPKTGPNEKLFF
TGTGCCAGCAGTCCAAAGACAGGGCCTAATGAAAAACTGTTTTTT
>.|TRBJ2-7|TRBD1|TRBV19
CASRRTGAEQYF
TGTGCCAGTAGAAGAACAGGGGCCGAGCAGTACTTC
>.|TRBJ2-7|TRBD1|TRBV2
CASSRDSLREQYF
TGTGCCAGCAGCCGGGACAGTTTGCGCGAGCAGTACTTC
>.|TRBJ1-5|TRBD1|TRBV2
CASSEAGTGVQHF
TGTGCCAGCAGTGAAGCCGGGACAGGGGTCCAGCATTTT
>.|TRBJ2-7|.|TRBV11-3
CASSLKGLGEQYF
TGTGCCAGCAGCTTAAAGGGCCTCGGGGAGCAGTACTTC
>.|TRBJ2-3|TRBD2|TRBV9
CASSVTSGNTDTQYF
TGTGCCAGCAGCGTAACTAGCGGGAATACAGATACGCAGTATTTT
>.|TRBJ2-3|.|TRBV7-8
CASSPLGNAADTQYF
TGTGCCAGCAGCCCCCTCGGGAATGCGGCAGATACGCAGTATTTT
>.|TRBJ2-1|TRBD2|TRBV5-1
CASRRTSGRNEQFF
TGCGCCAGCAGAAGGACTAGCGGGAGAAATGAGCAGTTCTTC
>.|TRBJ1-1|.|TRBV10-3
CAISEKGQLATEAFF
TGTGCCATCAGCGAGAAAGGGCAGCTGGCAACTGAAGCTTTCTTT
>.|TRBJ1-5|.|TRBV28
CASRRLGTIGNQPQHF
TGTGCCAGCAGACGCCTCGGGACTATCGGCAATCAGCCCCAGCATTTT
>.|TRBJ1-1|.|TRBV5-1
CASSLIRTARDTEAFF
TGCGCCAGCAGCTTAATCCGGACAGCGAGAGACACTGAAGCTTTCTTT
>.|TRBJ2-1|TRBD2|TRBV13
CASSLVASGGYNEQFF
TGTGCCAGCAGCTTAGTAGCTAGCGGGGGTTACAATGAGCAGTTCTTC
>once|TRBJ2-3|TRBD2|TRBV7-9
CASSLPGTSGSGDTQYF
TGTGCCAGCAGCCTCCCCGGGACTAGCGGGAGTGGAGATACGCAGTATTTT
>.|TRBJ1-5|.|TRBV2
CASSEGPIQPQHF
TGTGCCAGCAGTGAAGGACCTATTCAGCCCCAGCATTTT
>.|TRBJ2-3|.|TRBV10-3
CAISRGEGTDTQYF
TGTGCCATCAGTCGCGGGGAGGGCACAGATACGCAGTATTTT
>.|TRBJ2-3|TRBD2|TRBV7-6
CASSLFRLAGAGDTQYF
TGTGCCAGCAGCCTCTTTCGACTAGCGGGAGCGGGTGATACGCAGTATTTT
>.|TRBJ2-5|.|TRBV28
CASSLAGSGETQYF
TGTGCCAGCAGTTTAGCGGGGTCCGGGGAGACCCAGTACTTC
>.|TRBJ2-1|.|TRBV7-2
CASSLVGQVSNNEQFF
TGTGCCAGCAGCTTAGTAGGCCAGGTCTCCAACAATGAGCAGTTCTTC
>once|TRBJ1-2|.|TRBV15
CATSRDLAVNYGYTF
TGTGCCACCAGCAGAGATCTCGCAGTAAACTATGGCTACACCTTC
>.|TRBJ2-5|TRBD1|TRBV6-1
CASSEEGQHTKTQYF
TGTGCCAGCAGTGAAGAGGGACAGCACACGAAGACCCAGTACTTC
>.|TRBJ2-3|.|TRBV28
CASRNTKGSTDTQYF
TGTGCCAGCAGAAACACAAAAGGGAGCACAGATACGCAGTATTTT
>.|TRBJ1-4|TRBD1|TRBV10-2
CASRDHGTGNEKLFF
TGCGCCAGCAGGGACCATGGGACAGGGAATGAAAAACTGTTTTTT
>.|TRBJ2-1|TRBD2|TRBV30
CACSQGLAGGGGEQFF
TGTGCCTGCTCCCAGGGACTAGCGGGAGGAGGGGGTGAGCAGTTCTTC
>once|TRBJ2-7|TRBD2|TRBV6-5
CASRPLGLDSYEQYF
TGTGCCAGCCGACCTTTAGGACTAGACTCCTACGAGCAGTACTTC
>.|TRBJ2-5|.|TRBV10-3
CAIRRTEEETQYF
TGTGCCATCAGGAGGACTGAGGAAGAGACCCAGTACTTC
>.|TRBJ1-3|.|TRBV6-6
CASSPFGNTIYF
TGTGCCAGCAGCCCCTTTGGAAACACCATATATTTT
>.|TRBJ1-1|TRBD1|TRBV2
CASSEVTGGLGTEAFF
TGTGCCAGCAGTGAAGTAACAGGGGGCCTGGGCACTGAAGCTTTCTTT
>.|TRBJ1-1|.|TRBV7-8
CASSLDAGDEAFF
TGTGCCAGCAGCTTAGACGCAGGGGATGAAGCTTTCTTT
>.|TRBJ1-5|.|TRBV7-2
CASSLLEEQPQHF
TGTGCCAGCAGCCTACTAGAGGAGCAGCCCCAGCATTTT
>.|TRBJ1-5|.|TRBV15
CATSRARVGNQPQHF
TGTGCCACCAGCAGAGCCAGGGTCGGCAATCAGCCCCAGCATTTT
>.|TRBJ2-7|TRBD2|TRBV4-1
CASSLGRMFGGYEQYF
TGCGCCAGCAGCCTTGGGAGGATGTTCGGGGGGTACGAGCAGTACTTC